This T cell receptor (beta chain) was identified during a study of OX40 agonist ivuxolimab in advanced cancers. Overall study: Patients received the agonistic anti-OX40 (CD134) antibody ivuxolimab.

Using immunoSEQ multiplex PCR, the repertoire was profiled, and TCRdb retains in-frame clones only, with some absent. The sample lists about 86,000 clones, about 83% seen once, with roughly 1.4% in the top ten. Details on this clone: Its antigen is unidentified.

CDR3 length: 15 amino acids. The V segment lost 1 base and the J segment 6 bases; nucleotides outside the gene matches: 3. The germline V gene encodes CDR1 SGHAT and CDR2 FQDESV (reference sequence). Findings and caveats of the study: Antigen specificity of clonally expanded peripheral T cells was not established. At doses 0.1 to 3.0 mg/kg, CD4+ and CD8+ clones expanded.

The chain is built from TRBV11-1 and TRBJ2-1, with 10 bases lining up with TRBD2. Here the sequenced sample was CD4+ or CD8+ T cells sorted from blood, taken in a trial of the OX40 agonist ivuxolimab. The clonotype comes from an adult with an advanced solid tumor such as melanoma, head and neck, liver or kidney cancer. As DNA, the CDR3 is TGTGCCAGCAGCTTAGGTAGCGGGGGGTTCAATGAGCAGTTCTTC. Translated: CASSLGSGGFNEQFF.